This is a list of T cell receptor beta chains from one sample in a study of T cell repertoires in cytomegalovirus infection. Each CDR3 protein gets one entry after TCRdb re-called the reads with MiXCR. Of roughly 640,000 distinct CDR3 sequences listed, more than 20% were seen once; the top ten hold around 8%. Sequencing used CD8+ T cells from PBMCs. The receptors originated from a human donor in good health (CMV status not recorded). Some clones in this sample may be carry-over from other donors' samples. Each CDR3 is given with its conserved first and last residue.

v_call cdr3_aa
TRBV20-1 CSARPGGSYEQYF
TRBV7-2 CASSLVTSGIHNEQFF
TRBV7-2 CASSPGGGYQPQHF
TRBV5-6 CASSLASSVTEAFF
TRBV4-1 CASSHRSSGNVLTF
TRBV6-2/TRBV6-3 CASSTGGTTEQYF
TRBV2 CASPRDIYGYTF
TRBV7-6 CASSFGLREETQYF
TRBV15 CATSRELAGGNNEQFF
TRBV7-6 CASSQDVGSVGELFF
TRBV6-6 CASSSQVLYGYTF
TRBV7-9 CASRSRESSEQYF
TRBV7-8 CASSELTARGWTEQFF
TRBV28 CASSPLGTGPHEQYF
TRBV20-1 CSAKPVQGKSTEAFF
TRBV2 CASSGLSSGATNTGELFF
TRBV27 CASTTGRNEQFF
TRBV6-5 CASSYSWGREAQETQYF
TRBV4-1 CASSQDGQGGNIQYF
TRBV5-6 CASRKTPVATNQETQYF
TRBV7-8 CASSPGPQPQHF
TRBV10-3 CAIWTGRNEKLFF
TRBV12-3/TRBV12-4 CASSSPYAGDTQYF
TRBV7-2 CASSLDGGVTDTQYF
TRBV7-2 CASRPQGSGETQYF
TRBV2 CASYDRIYNEQFF
TRBV6-2/TRBV6-3 CASRMGGLRDTQYF
TRBV4-3 CASSQDGQGNNEQFF
TRBV27 CASSLYTDSNYGYTF
TRBV6-2/TRBV6-3 CVSSALDRITYGANEQFF
TRBV20-1 CSARDREWGPFF
TRBV2 CASSDGSFYGYTF
TRBV5-1 CASSSRGAVRYNEQFF
TRBV20-1 CSAKNQGVWTEAFF
TRBV19 CASSLGTVSYNEQFF
TRBV29-1 CSVEDFWGYNEQFF
TRBV15 CATSKAGTPKNIQYF
TRBV25-1 CASSVPEQLYNSPLHF
TRBV6-4 CASSGPPLAENTGELFF
TRBV7-2 CASSPSGGMNTEAFF
TRBV19 CASTLTRVTEAFF